These 15 T cell receptor beta chains originate from one sample sequenced in a study of patients with pleural tuberculosis. TCRdb fed the reads into MiXCR, producing one record per CDR3 protein. The repertoire has 40,000 to 55,000 distinct CDR3 sequences, about 7.3% of them found once; the top ten carry around 15%. The origin of the receptors is a human donor with pleural tuberculosis.

Many counts were recorded for this clonotype. The CDR3 region is CASGRGPSKGSPLHF. In DNA form, the CDR3 reads TGTGCCAGCGGCCGGGGACCATCAAAAGGGTCACCCCTCCACTTT. The chain joins TRBV11-1 to TRBJ1-6, with D perhaps TRBD1 (5 bases). CDR3 length equals 15 residues. V shed 8 bases and J shed 10 bases, with 21 bases lying between them. The germline CDR1 and CDR2 sequences are SGHAT and FQDESV (reference sequence).

This clonotype was observed at least ten times. The rearrangement joins TRBV4-3 to TRBJ1-1; D perhaps matches TRBD1 (5 bases). This CDR3 has 14 amino acids. Trimming pared 2 bases from V and 5 bases from J, leaving 12 bases between. Per germline, CDR1 LGHNA and CDR2 YSLEER. CDR3 sequence (DNA): TGCGCCAGCAGCCAAAAGGGGCGGGGTACTGAAGCTTTCTTT. It yields the protein CASSQKGRGTEAFF.

The J gene is TRBJ2-5, the V gene TRBV19; 9 bases line up with TRBD1. CDR3 length equals 15 residues. The V gene end was trimmed by 1 base and the J gene end by 3 bases; junction bases not matched to a gene: 3. Germline V lookup: CDR1 LNHDA, CDR2 SQIVND (reference sequence). The CDR3 protein is CASSIVRDREETQYF. Here the CDR3 DNA reads TGTGCCAGTAGTATAGTCCGGGACAGGGAAGAGACCCAGTACTTC.

This clonotype was seen at least ten times. The V gene is TRBV2, the J gene TRBJ2-1; 9 bases line up with TRBD2. The CDR3 length is 14 residues. Germline V gives CDR1 SNHLY, CDR2 FYNNEI. After removal of 4 bases from V and 5 bases from J, the junction contained 3 bases not matched to a gene. The CDR3 here is CASSGLAENNEQFF. The CDR3 coding sequence is TGTGCCAGCAGTGGACTAGCGGAGAACAATGAGCAGTTCTTC.

This clonotype was found many times. The gene calls are TRBV29-1 and TRBJ1-1; D uncertain. V shed 2 bases and J shed 10 bases, with 11 bases lying between them. This CDR3 is 11 amino acids long. Germline CDR1 reads SQVTM; CDR2 reads ANQGSEA. CDR3 bases: TGCAGCGTTGAACCGGAAAGTGGAGCTTTCTTT. This sequence encodes CSVEPESGAFF.

This clonotype came up a few times. The chain recombines TRBV11-1 with TRBJ2-1; D is unclear. Germline lookup yields CDR1 SGHAT and CDR2 FQDESV (reference sequence). With 1 base removed from V and 6 bases from J, the gap between germline ends came to 16 bases. The CDR3 length is 16 residues. Written as DNA, the CDR3 is TGTGCCAGCAGCTTAGGGCTCAGATTCGACCCCAATGAGCAGTTCTTC. This sequence encodes CASSLGLRFDPNEQFF.

This clonotype has just a few counts. The chain links TRBV24-1 to TRBJ2-1, with 8 bases fitting TRBD2. This CDR3 is built from 16 residues. With 3 bases clipped from V and 8 bases from J, the junction kept 11 bases outside the gene matches. Germline values: CDR1 KGHDR, CDR2 SFDVKD. The CDR3 region is CATSDQPGLASDEQFF. The CDR3 nucleotides read TGTGCCACCAGTGATCAACCCGGACTAGCAAGCGATGAGCAGTTCTTC.

This clonotype was counted only a few times. The chain employs TRBV4-2 and TRBJ2-5, with no clear D. The CDR3 is 13 residues long. Germline CDR1 is LGHNA and CDR2 is YNFKEQ. Between the trimmed V and J ends, which lost 6 bases and 2 bases, there was a span of 10 bases. CDR3 in DNA: TGTGCCAGCAGTCTGTCGGAGCAAGAGACCCAGTACTTC. It translates to CASSLSEQETQYF.

The genes are TRBV19 and TRBJ2-1, with D perhaps TRBD2 (6 bases). The germline CDR1 and CDR2 sequences are LNHDA and SQIVND (reference sequence). Trimming shortened V by 7 bases and J by 3 bases, and 13 bases separated the two germline ends. This CDR3 region has 14 residues. CDR3 sequence reads: CASKDRRGYNEQFF. CDR3 in DNA: TGTGCCAGTAAAGACCGGAGGGGCTACAATGAGCAGTTCTTC.

In its sample, this clonotype was seen many times. This chain connects TRBV11-1 to TRBJ1-1, with 7 nucleotides matching TRBD1. J gave up 6 bases and V 7 bases, and 14 bases lay outside the gene matches. Germline V gene sequence: CDR1 SGHAT, CDR2 FQDESV (reference sequence). The CDR3 runs 15 residues. The CDR3 coding sequence is TGTGCCAGCATGGCACGGGTAGGGGGCAGGTCTGAAGCTTTCTTT. Amino acid sequence: CASMARVGGRSEAFF.

This clonotype was counted at least ten times. The V gene is TRBV6-5, the J gene TRBJ2-5, with D unclear. The CDR3 length is 13 residues. From germline, CDR1 is MNHEY and CDR2 SVGAGI. Trimming took off 2 bases at V and 2 bases at J, with 6 bases between the two ends. The CDR3 is CASSYEVQETQYF. The CDR3 coding sequence is TGTGCCAGCAGTTACGAAGTACAAGAGACCCAGTACTTC.

This clonotype came up many times. The chain is built from TRBV5-1 and TRBJ1-1, with D possibly matching TRBD1 (5 bases). The CDR3 has 13 residues. Germline CDR1 is SGHRS and CDR2 is YFSETQ. V shed 4 bases and J shed 4 bases, with 11 bases lying between them. The CDR3 here is CASSGGVGTEAFF. CDR3 DNA: TGCGCCAGCAGCGGAGGGGTTGGCACTGAAGCTTTCTTT.

This clonotype was found many times. The J gene is TRBJ2-3, the V gene TRBV6-2 or TRBV6-3, with 7 nucleotides matching TRBD1. CDR1 and CDR2 from the germline V gene are MNHEY and SVGEGT. V dropped 2 bases and J dropped 7; count of bases not matched to a gene: 6. The CDR3 spans 14 residues. CDR3 in DNA: TGTGCCAGCAGTTACCGGGACAGACATAATACGCAGTATTTT. This encodes CASSYRDRHNTQYF.

The J gene is TRBJ2-5, the V gene TRBV11-2, with a weak D call TRBD2 (6 bases). Trimming pared 2 bases from V and 0 bases from J, leaving 10 bases between. The CDR3 is 15 residues long. CDR1 SGHAT and CDR2 FQNNGV come from the germline V gene. The CDR3 loop reads CASSLLAQNQETQYF. The CDR3 coding sequence is TGTGCCAGCAGCTTACTAGCGCAAAACCAAGAGACCCAGTACTTC.

This clonotype was detected many times. The chain employs TRBV6-1 and TRBJ2-5, with 9 positions matching TRBD1. Germline V lookup: CDR1 MNHNS, CDR2 SASEGT. V lost 7 bases and J lost 4; bases outside the gene matches: 7. The CDR3 runs to 14 residues. The CDR3 nucleotides read TGTGCCAGCACCGGGACAGGGAGCGGAGAGACCCAGTACTTC. Protein product: CASTGTGSGETQYF.